The T cell receptor (beta chain) described here comes from a study of response to subunit inactivated influenza vaccine. This clonotype was seen only a few times. J gave up 5 bases and V 0 bases, and 0 bases lay outside the gene matches. The CDR3 consists of 14 residues. Germline V lookup: CDR1 MGHDK, CDR2 SYGVNS. Each CDR3 protein gets one entry after TCRdb re-called the RT-PCR reads with MiXCR. There are roughly 540,000 distinct CDR3 sequences in the sample; around a quarter occur only once, and approximately 3% lies in the top ten. The sample was also linked to a second study, of T cells expressing NK-cell markers. That paper adds: In generating TCR beta cDNA, 5'RACE template switching with UMIs was used. Top CD8+ clonotypes included the dominant CD3+CD56+NKG2C+ clonotypes in 5 to 7 donors.

The sequence derives from a man over 45 who received an inactivated influenza vaccine. Material: CD4+ T cells sorted from PBMCs, obtained 11 to 12 days after vaccination. J is TRBJ2-5 and V is TRBV25-1; 10 bases line up with TRBD2. CDR3 sequence: CASSEYSGRETQYF. CDR3 bases: TGTGCCAGCAGTGAATATAGCGGGAGGGAGACCCAGTACTTC.